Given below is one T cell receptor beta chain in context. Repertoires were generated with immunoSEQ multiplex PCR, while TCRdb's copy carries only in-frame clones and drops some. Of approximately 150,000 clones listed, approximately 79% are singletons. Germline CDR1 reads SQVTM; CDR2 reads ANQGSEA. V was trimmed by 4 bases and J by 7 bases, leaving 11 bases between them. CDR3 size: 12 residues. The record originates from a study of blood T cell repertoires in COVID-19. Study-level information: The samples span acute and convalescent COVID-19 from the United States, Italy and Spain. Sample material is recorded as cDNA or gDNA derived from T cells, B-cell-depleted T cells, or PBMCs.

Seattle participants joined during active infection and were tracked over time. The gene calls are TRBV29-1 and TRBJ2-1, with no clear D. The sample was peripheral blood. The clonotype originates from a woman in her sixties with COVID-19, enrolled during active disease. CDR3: CSVAENQNEQFF. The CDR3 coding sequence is TGCAGCGTTGCCGAGAACCAAAATGAGCAGTTCTTC.